The 32 T cell receptor beta chains listed next were all sequenced from one sample in a study of OX40 agonist ivuxolimab in advanced cancers. The repertoire was sequenced with immunoSEQ multiplex PCR; TCRdb's copy has only in-frame clones and lacks some. This sample has roughly 70,000 clones, with 91% found just once. Sequences were derived from CD4+ or CD8+ T cells sorted from blood, sampled in a trial of the OX40 agonist ivuxolimab. The source is an adult with an advanced solid tumor such as melanoma, head and neck, liver or kidney cancer.

The V gene is TRBV28, the J gene TRBJ2-3; 11 nucleotides line up with TRBD2. V was clipped by 5 bases and J by 10 bases; unmatched bases: 8. The CDR3 runs 14 residues. CDR1 MDHEN and CDR2 SYDVKM come from the germline V gene. CDR3 DNA: TGTGCCAGCAGTACTAAACCTAGCGGGAGGCCGCAGTATTTT. This translates into CASSTKPSGRPQYF.

V usage is TRBV7-3 and J usage is TRBJ2-7; D is uncertain. Trimming shortened V by 2 bases and J by 0 bases, and 8 bases separated the two germline ends. Germline values: CDR1 SGHTA, CDR2 FQGTGA. CDR3 length: 14 residues. The CDR3, as DNA: TGTGCCAGCAGCTTATCCAGCTACTCCTACGAGCAGTACTTC. This gives the protein CASSLSSYSYEQYF.

This clone was recorded once. The CDR3: CASRLQGDEAFF. The CDR3 coding sequence is TGTGCCAGCAGGTTACAGGGGGATGAAGCTTTCTTT. The chain is built from TRBV28 and TRBJ1-1; 8 bases fit TRBD1. Germline-derived CDR1 and CDR2 are MDHEN and SYDVKM. Trimming cost V 6 bases and J 7 bases; bases outside gene matches: 4. This CDR3 is 12 amino acids long.

This chain connects TRBV28 to TRBJ2-1, with 7 bases fitting TRBD1. Trimming cost V 6 bases and J 9 bases; bases outside gene matches: 8. The CDR3 consists of 13 residues. Germline CDR1 is MDHEN and CDR2 is SYDVKM. The CDR3 protein is CASSRGQPAEQFF. In DNA, the CDR3 is TGTGCCAGCAGCCGGGGACAGCCAGCTGAGCAGTTCTTC. Combining the CDR3 with reference TRBV28 and TRBJ2-1 gives the whole variable domain DVKVTQSSRYLVKRTGEKVFLECVQDMDHENMFWYRQDPGLGLRLIYFSYDVKMKEKGDIPEGYSVSREKKERFSLILESASTNQTSMYLCASSRGQPAEQFFGPGTRLTVL.

This clone was seen a few times. The chain uses TRBV19 and TRBJ1-1; D may be TRBD1 (5 bases). The CDR3 spans 14 residues. CDR1 is LNHDA, CDR2 SQIVND, per germline (reference sequence). The V gene lost 7 bases and the J gene lost 0 bases, with 12 bases spanning the gap. CDR3 sequence (DNA): TGTGCCAGTAAACCGGGACCCATGAACACTGAAGCTTTCTTT. It codes for CASKPGPMNTEAFF.

The J gene is TRBJ2-2, the V gene TRBV28, with TRBD1 identical over 7 bases. V was clipped by 10 bases and J by 0 bases; unmatched bases: 8. The CDR3 length is 15 residues. Germline V gene data show CDR1 as MDHEN and CDR2 as SYDVKM. The CDR3 spells CAIGDSRANTGELFF. In DNA form, the CDR3 reads TGTGCCATCGGGGACAGCCGAGCGAACACCGGGGAGCTGTTTTTT.

The chain combines TRBV4-2 with TRBJ2-7, with 7 positions matching TRBD2. Germline CDR1 is LGHNA and CDR2 is YNFKEQ. CDR3 length: 15 amino acids. The V segment lost 3 bases and the J segment 7 bases; nucleotides outside the gene matches: 12. CDR3 sequence: CASSQGGRASLEQYF. The CDR3 DNA follows: TGTGCCAGCAGCCAGGGAGGGAGGGCAAGCCTTGAGCAGTACTTC.

The chain recombines TRBV6-1 with TRBJ2-7; D gene ambiguous. The CDR3 length is 14 residues. Trimming took off 7 bases at V and 2 bases at J, with 15 bases between the two ends. Germline CDR1 is MNHNS and CDR2 is SASEGT. The CDR3 protein is CASTDPTYTYEQYF. As DNA, the CDR3 is TGTGCCAGCACCGACCCGACATATACCTACGAGCAGTACTTC.

This chain uses TRBV7-8 with TRBJ2-7; 11 nucleotides agree with TRBD2. CDR3 length equals 16 residues. Germline V lookup: CDR1 SGHVS, CDR2 FQNEAQ. Germline trimming cut 3 bases from V and 2 bases from J; bases unmatched to any gene: 6. CDR3 DNA: TGTGCCAGCAGCTTCCCTCGACTAGCGGGAACCTACGAGCAGTACTTC. As protein: CASSFPRLAGTYEQYF.

DNA for the CDR3: TGTGCCTGGGGGGGGCCGGGACAGGGGGTCACCGGGGAGCTGTTTTTT. Translation: CAWGGPGQGVTGELFF. The chain links TRBV30 to TRBJ2-2, with TRBD1 matching 11 bases. Germline lookup yields CDR1 GTSNPN and CDR2 SVGIG (reference sequence). The CDR3 contains 16 residues. V trimming: 5 bases; J trimming: 4 bases; junction bases outside the gene matches: 9. The variable domain in full, with the rest retrieved from reference TRBV30 and TRBJ2-2, is SQTIHQWPATLVQPVGSPLSLECTVEGTSNPNLYWYRQAAGRGLQLLFYSVGIGQISSEVPQNLSASRPQDRQFILSSKKLLLSDSGFYLCAWGGPGQGVTGELFFGEGSRLTVL.

This chain joins TRBV6-1 and TRBJ1-2; D unresolved. Germline lookup yields CDR1 MNHNS and CDR2 SASEGT. This CDR3 comprises 13 residues. V shed 6 bases and J shed 8 bases, with 16 bases lying between them. The CDR3 coding sequence is TGTGCCAGCAGGTTGGGAACCCAAAGGGGCTACACCTTC. Protein sequence: CASRLGTQRGYTF.

The V and J genes are TRBV7-3 and TRBJ1-1; 7 bases match TRBD1. Germline CDR1 SGHTA, CDR2 FQGTGA. Trimming removed 6 bases from V and 3 bases from J; junction bases left unmatched: 4. The CDR3 has 13 residues. CDR3 bases: TGTGCCAGCAGTTATGACAGGGACACTGAAGCTTTCTTT. Its translation: CASSYDRDTEAFF.

CDR3 amino acids: CASSFLGSGGQETQYF. CDR3 DNA sequence: TGTGCCAGCAGCTTCCTCGGGAGTGGGGGTCAAGAGACCCAGTACTTC. This rearrangement joins TRBV9 to TRBJ2-5; tentative D call: TRBD2 (6 bases). CDR1 is SGDLS and CDR2 is YYNGEE in the germline V gene. The CDR3 extends over 16 amino acids. V was pared by 4 bases and J by 2 bases, with 18 bases between.

This rearrangement joins TRBV9 to TRBJ2-5; 11 bases fit TRBD2. This CDR3 spans 17 amino acids. CDR1 is SGDLS, CDR2 YYNGEE, per germline. V lost 3 bases and J lost 4; bases outside the gene matches: 11. The CDR3 DNA sequence: TGTGCCAGCAGCGGGAGAAAAATAGCGGGAGGGGGAGAGACCCAGTACTTC. Translation gives CASSGRKIAGGGETQYF.

The chain couples TRBV19 to TRBJ1-1; 7 positions agree with TRBD1. This CDR3 is built from 13 residues. Per germline, CDR1 LNHDA and CDR2 SQIVND (reference sequence). V lost 8 bases, J lost 1 base, and 4 bases stayed unmatched. The CDR3 DNA sequence: TGTGCCAGTGGATGGACAGGGAACACTGAAGCTTTCTTT. Protein sequence: CASGWTGNTEAFF.

This chain uses TRBV7-9 with TRBJ2-7; D unresolved. V lost 4 bases and J 0 bases, leaving 10 bases between the germline ends. The CDR3 contains 14 residues. CDR1 SEHNR and CDR2 FQNEAQ come from the germline V gene (reference sequence). The DNA for the CDR3 is TGTGCCAGCAGCTATACAACGAGCTCCTACGAGCAGTACTTC. It is translated as CASSYTTSSYEQYF.

CDR3 DNA sequence: TGTGCCAGCTCCGAGCGGGCCGGGAACTACGAGCAGTACTTC. Translated, it gives CASSERAGNYEQYF. The V call is TRBV18, the J call TRBJ2-7; TRBD2 might be the D (6 bases). V was cut by 6 bases and J by 3 bases, with 15 bases left in between. The germline V gene encodes CDR1 KGHSH and CDR2 LQKENI. The CDR3 contains 14 residues.

V gene TRBV7-3 combines with J gene TRBJ2-2; D gene ambiguous. V shed 5 bases and J shed 5 bases, with 9 bases lying between them. Germline CDR1 and CDR2: SGHTA and FQGTGA. The length of the CDR3 is 13 residues. The CDR3 DNA reads as TGTGCCAGCAGCCCCGAAGGGACCGGGGAGCTGTTTTTT. Amino acids: CASSPEGTGELFF.

The chain recombines TRBV5-1 with TRBJ1-4; no reliable D call. The CDR3 has 14 amino acids. With 4 bases removed from V and 7 bases from J, the gap between germline ends came to 14 bases. Looked up from germline, CDR1 is SGHRS and CDR2 is YFSETQ. CDR3 in amino acids: CASSDLAVGEKLFF. The DNA for the CDR3 is TGCGCCAGCAGCGACCTGGCAGTCGGTGAAAAACTGTTTTTT.

V is TRBV6-1 and J is TRBJ2-1; 11 bases line up with TRBD2. The CDR3 length is 14 residues. Germline V lookup: CDR1 MNHNS, CDR2 SASEGT. V lost 7 bases, J lost 7 bases, and 6 bases stayed unmatched. Here the CDR3 DNA reads TGTGCCAGCAAGGATAGCGGGAGGGATAATGAGCAGTTCTTC. Translation gives CASKDSGRDNEQFF.

This rearrangement joins TRBV5-4 to TRBJ1-2; 7 bases fit TRBD1. After removal of 3 bases from V and 7 bases from J, the junction contained 6 bases not matched to a gene. The CDR3 has 13 amino acids. Germline CDR1 SGHNT, CDR2 YYREEE (reference sequence). The CDR3 spells CASSWTGPGGYTF. In DNA, the CDR3 is TGTGCCAGCAGCTGGACAGGCCCCGGTGGCTACACCTTC. The full variable domain, with the rest looked up from reference TRBV5-4 and TRBJ1-2, is ETGVTQSPTHLIKTRGQQVTLRCSSQSGHNTVSWYQQALGQGPQFIFQYYREEENGRGNFPPRFSGLQFPNYSSELNVNALELDDSALYLCASSWTGPGGYTFGSGTRLTVV.

The gene calls are TRBV2 and TRBJ2-1, with 10 positions matching TRBD1. The CDR3 consists of 15 residues. Germline trimming cut 6 bases from V and 2 bases from J; bases unmatched to any gene: 4. The germline gives CDR1 SNHLY, CDR2 FYNNEI. The CDR3 is CASRATGGAYNEQFF. The CDR3 DNA is TGTGCCAGCAGAGCGACAGGGGGCGCCTACAATGAGCAGTTCTTC. The full variable domain, completed using reference TRBV2 and TRBJ2-1, is EPEVTQTPSHQVTQMGQEVILRCVPISNHLYFYWYRQILGQKVEFLVSFYNNEISEKSEIFDDQFSVERPDGSNFTLKIRSTKLEDSAMYFCASRATGGAYNEQFFGPGTRLTVL.

The V call is TRBV2, the J call TRBJ1-2; TRBD1 aligns across 7 bases. Trimming cost V 0 bases and J 7 bases; bases outside gene matches: 8. Germline V gives CDR1 SNHLY, CDR2 FYNNEI. The CDR3 totals 15 residues. The CDR3 protein is CASSEARGRYRGYTF. The DNA of the CDR3 is TGTGCCAGCAGTGAAGCGAGGGGGCGTTACCGTGGCTACACCTTC.

The V call is TRBV27, the J call TRBJ2-7, with 10 bases aligning to TRBD2. Looked up from germline, CDR1 is MNHEY and CDR2 is SMNVEV (reference sequence). V lost 6 bases, J lost 4 bases, and 6 bases stayed unmatched. The CDR3 contains 14 residues. Written as DNA, the CDR3 is TGTGCCAGCAGCCCCACTAGCGGGAAGTACGAGCAGTACTTC. Translated: CASSPTSGKYEQYF.

This chain uses TRBV18 with TRBJ2-7, with D maybe TRBD1 (6 bases). Germline assignment: CDR1 KGHSH and CDR2 LQKENI. The CDR3 is 15 amino acids. Trimming took off 3 bases at V and 6 bases at J, with 18 bases between the two ends. In nucleotides, the CDR3 is TGTGCCAGCTCACCTCCCACCGGGACACTCTCCGAGCAGTACTTC. Translated, it gives CASSPPTGTLSEQYF.

About this clone itself: At one end, the junction sequence differs from germline, possibly due to a read error. V and J are TRBV19 and TRBJ2-2; 8 positions agree with TRBD1. The germline V gene has CDR1 LNHDA and CDR2 SQIVND (reference sequence). The CDR3 runs to 15 residues. The CDR3 reads CASSVDRGSTGELFF. CDR3 bases: TGTGCCAGTAGTGTAGACAGGGGATCGACCGGGGAGCTGTTTTTT. The variable domain in full, with the rest retrieved from reference TRBV19 and TRBJ2-2, is DGGITQSPKYLFRKEGQNVTLSCEQNLNHDAMYWYRQDPGQGLRLIYYSQIVNDFQKGDIAEGYSVSREKKESFPLTVTSAQKNPTAFYLCASSVDRGSTGELFFGEGSRLTVL.

The chain links TRBV19 to TRBJ2-1; 11 bases align to TRBD2. The V segment lost 3 bases and the J segment 7 bases; nucleotides outside the gene matches: 8. Germline CDR1 reads LNHDA; CDR2 reads SQIVND (reference sequence). CDR3 size: 16 residues. The CDR3 sequence is CASSIRLAGGLNEQFF. Written as DNA, the CDR3 is TGTGCCAGTAGTATCAGGTTAGCGGGAGGGCTTAATGAGCAGTTCTTC. The whole variable domain, filled in from reference TRBV19 and TRBJ2-1, reads DGGITQSPKYLFRKEGQNVTLSCEQNLNHDAMYWYRQDPGQGLRLIYYSQIVNDFQKGDIAEGYSVSREKKESFPLTVTSAQKNPTAFYLCASSIRLAGGLNEQFFGPGTRLTVL.

The V call is TRBV5-5, the J call TRBJ2-5; D call uncertain. Germline CDR1 and CDR2: SGHKS and YYEKEE (reference sequence). V gave up 0 bases and J gave up 4 bases, with 10 bases separating them. The CDR3 is made up of 14 amino acids. The CDR3 sequence: CASSLVVGIETQYF. The CDR3 coding sequence is TGTGCCAGCAGCTTGGTTGTGGGGATAGAGACCCAGTACTTC.

This rearrangement joins TRBV6-5 to TRBJ2-1; D might be TRBD2 (7 bases). The CDR3 runs 11 residues. The V end was cut by 4 bases, the J end by 14 bases, with 12 bases between. The germline CDR1 and CDR2 sequences are MNHEY and SVGAGI. The CDR3 DNA sequence: TGTGCCAGCAGTTTCAGGGGAGGGGAGTTCTTC. This encodes CASSFRGGEFF.

V is TRBV9 and J is TRBJ1-3; 7 positions match TRBD1. The CDR3 covers 15 residues. V lost 4 bases, J lost 4 bases, and 8 bases stayed unmatched. Per the germline V gene, CDR1 is SGDLS and CDR2 is YYNGEE. CDR3 in amino acids: CASSSRGQAGNTIYF. CDR3 coding DNA: TGTGCCAGCAGCTCACGAGGACAGGCGGGAAACACCATATATTTT.

This chain connects TRBV28 to TRBJ2-7, with a tentative D call TRBD1 (6 bases). V was trimmed by 8 bases and J by 2 bases, leaving 16 bases between them. CDR3 length equals 14 residues. Germline CDR1 and CDR2: MDHEN and SYDVKM. In DNA, the CDR3 is TGTGCCAGCGGCCCAACCGGGACACCCTACGAGCAGTACTTC. Translating gives CASGPTGTPYEQYF.

The CDR3 is CAISVSLLAYEQYF. In nucleotides, the CDR3 is TGTGCCATCAGTGTGAGTCTGCTCGCCTACGAGCAGTACTTC. The chain carries TRBV10-3 and TRBJ2-7, with D unclear. This CDR3 has 14 residues. From germline, CDR1 is ENHRY and CDR2 SYGVKD. V gave up 4 bases and J gave up 2 bases, with 12 bases separating them.